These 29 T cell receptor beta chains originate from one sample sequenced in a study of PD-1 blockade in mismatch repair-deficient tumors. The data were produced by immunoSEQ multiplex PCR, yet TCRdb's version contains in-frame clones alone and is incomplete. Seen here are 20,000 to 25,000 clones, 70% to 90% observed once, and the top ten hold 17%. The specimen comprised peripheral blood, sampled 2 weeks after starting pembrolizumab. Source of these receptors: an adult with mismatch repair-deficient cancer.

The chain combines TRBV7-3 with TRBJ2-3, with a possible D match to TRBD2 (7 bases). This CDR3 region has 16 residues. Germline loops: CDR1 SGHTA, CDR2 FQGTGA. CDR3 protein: CAQYSLGGVGTDTQYF. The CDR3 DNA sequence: TGTGCTCAATATTCCCTAGGGGGGGTTGGCACAGATACGCAGTATTTT.

The CDR3 loop is CATEDPYRDTEAFF. In nucleotides, the CDR3 is TGTGCCACCGAAGACCCGTATCGGGACACTGAAGCTTTCTTT. The chain joins TRBV15 to TRBJ1-1; no firm D call. CDR3 size: 14 residues. Germline CDR1 and CDR2: LNHNV and YYDKDF (reference sequence). V was cut by 8 bases and J by 3 bases, with 16 bases left in between.

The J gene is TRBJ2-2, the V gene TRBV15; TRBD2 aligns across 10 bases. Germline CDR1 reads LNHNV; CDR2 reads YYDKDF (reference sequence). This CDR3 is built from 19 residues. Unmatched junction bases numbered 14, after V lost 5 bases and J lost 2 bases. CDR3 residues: CATSPRNRASGRNTGELFF. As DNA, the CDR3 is TGTGCCACCAGCCCCCGGAACCGGGCTAGCGGGAGAAACACCGGGGAGCTGTTTTTT.

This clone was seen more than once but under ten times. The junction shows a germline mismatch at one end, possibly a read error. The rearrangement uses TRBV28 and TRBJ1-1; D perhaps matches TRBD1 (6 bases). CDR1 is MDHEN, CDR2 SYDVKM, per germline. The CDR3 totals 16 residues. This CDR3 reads CASRLWGDTPNTEAFF. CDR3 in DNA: TGTGCCAGCAGATTATGGGGGGACACCCCGAACACTGAAGCTTTCTTT.

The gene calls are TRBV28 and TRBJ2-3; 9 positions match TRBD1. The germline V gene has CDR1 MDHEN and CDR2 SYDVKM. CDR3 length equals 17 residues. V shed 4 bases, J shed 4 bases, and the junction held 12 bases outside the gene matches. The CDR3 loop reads CASSSRWTGVVADTQYF. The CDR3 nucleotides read TGTGCCAGCAGTTCAAGATGGACAGGGGTCGTGGCAGATACGCAGTATTTT. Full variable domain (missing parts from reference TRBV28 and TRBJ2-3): DVKVTQSSRYLVKRTGEKVFLECVQDMDHENMFWYRQDPGLGLRLIYFSYDVKMKEKGDIPEGYSVSREKKERFSLILESASTNQTSMYLCASSSRWTGVVADTQYFGPGTRLTVL.

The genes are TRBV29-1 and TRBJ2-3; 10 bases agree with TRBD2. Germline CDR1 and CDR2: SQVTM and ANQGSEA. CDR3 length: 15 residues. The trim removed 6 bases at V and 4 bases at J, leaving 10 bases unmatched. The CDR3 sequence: CSVRGLATSPDTQYF. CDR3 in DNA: TGCAGCGTCAGGGGACTAGCGACCTCACCAGATACGCAGTATTTT.

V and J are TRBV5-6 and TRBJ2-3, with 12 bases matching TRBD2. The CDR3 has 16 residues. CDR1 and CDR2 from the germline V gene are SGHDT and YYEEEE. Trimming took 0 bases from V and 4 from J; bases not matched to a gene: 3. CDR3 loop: CASSLASGRAPDTQYF. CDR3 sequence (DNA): TGTGCCAGCAGCTTGGCTAGCGGGAGGGCCCCAGATACGCAGTATTTT.

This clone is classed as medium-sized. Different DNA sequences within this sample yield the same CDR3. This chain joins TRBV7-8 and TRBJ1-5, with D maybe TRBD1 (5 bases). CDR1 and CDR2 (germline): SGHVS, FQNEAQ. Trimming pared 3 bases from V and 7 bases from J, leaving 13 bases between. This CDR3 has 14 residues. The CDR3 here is CASSLQGGLQPQHF. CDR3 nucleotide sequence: TGTGCCAGCAGCTTGCAGGGAGGGTTGCAGCCCCAGCATTTT.

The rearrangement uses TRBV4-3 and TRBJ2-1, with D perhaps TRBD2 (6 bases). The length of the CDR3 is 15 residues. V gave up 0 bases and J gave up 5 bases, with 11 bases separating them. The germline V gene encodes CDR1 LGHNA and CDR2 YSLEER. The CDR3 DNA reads TGCGCCAGCAGCCAAGACTGGGGGGACCACAATGAGCAGTTCTTC. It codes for CASSQDWGDHNEQFF.

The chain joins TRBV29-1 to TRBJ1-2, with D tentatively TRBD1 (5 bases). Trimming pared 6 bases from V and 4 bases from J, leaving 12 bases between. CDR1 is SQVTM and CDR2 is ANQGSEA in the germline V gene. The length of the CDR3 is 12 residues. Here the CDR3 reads CSVERQIYGYTF. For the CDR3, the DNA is TGCAGCGTCGAACGACAGATCTATGGCTACACCTTC.

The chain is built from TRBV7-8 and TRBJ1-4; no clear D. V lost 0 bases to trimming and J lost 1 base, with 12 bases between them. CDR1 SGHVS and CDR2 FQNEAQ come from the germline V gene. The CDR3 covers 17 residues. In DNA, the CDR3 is TGTGCCAGCAGCTTAGCGCGACCGGGAGTAACTAATGAAAAACTGTTTTTT. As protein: CASSLARPGVTNEKLFF.

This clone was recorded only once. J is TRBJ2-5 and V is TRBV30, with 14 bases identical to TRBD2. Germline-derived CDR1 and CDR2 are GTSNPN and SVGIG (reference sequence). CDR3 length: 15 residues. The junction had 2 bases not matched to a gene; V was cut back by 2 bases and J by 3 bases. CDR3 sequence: CAWSKGLAGEETQYF. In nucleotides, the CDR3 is TGTGCCTGGAGTAAGGGACTAGCGGGAGAAGAGACCCAGTACTTC.

The CDR3 region has the DNA TGTGCCAGCAGTTGGGGGGACAGGGGTCGAACCCAGTACTTC. This gives the protein CASSWGDRGRTQYF. The chain joins TRBV28 to TRBJ2-5; 10 bases line up with TRBD1. The CDR3 loop spans 14 amino acids. The germline gives CDR1 MDHEN, CDR2 SYDVKM. The V gene end was trimmed by 4 bases and the J gene end by 8 bases; junction bases not matched to a gene: 7.

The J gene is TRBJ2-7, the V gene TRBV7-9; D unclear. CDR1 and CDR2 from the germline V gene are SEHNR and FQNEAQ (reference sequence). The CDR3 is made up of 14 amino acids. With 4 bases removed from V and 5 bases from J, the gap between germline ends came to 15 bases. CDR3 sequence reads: CASSSWGISDEQYF. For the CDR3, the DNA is TGTGCCAGCAGCTCCTGGGGTATATCGGACGAGCAGTACTTC.

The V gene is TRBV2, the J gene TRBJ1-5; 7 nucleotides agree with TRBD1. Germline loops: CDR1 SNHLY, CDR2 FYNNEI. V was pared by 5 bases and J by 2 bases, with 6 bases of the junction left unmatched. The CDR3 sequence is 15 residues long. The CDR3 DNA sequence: TGTGCCAGCAGTCCCGCTGGACAGGGCAATCAGCCCCAGCATTTT. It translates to CASSPAGQGNQPQHF.

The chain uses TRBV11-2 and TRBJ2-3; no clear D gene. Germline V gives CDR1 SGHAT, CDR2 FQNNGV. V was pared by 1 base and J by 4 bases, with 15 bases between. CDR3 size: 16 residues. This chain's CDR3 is CASSLVPVLGPDTQYF. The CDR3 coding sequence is TGTGCCAGCAGCTTAGTGCCAGTTCTAGGACCAGATACGCAGTATTTT.

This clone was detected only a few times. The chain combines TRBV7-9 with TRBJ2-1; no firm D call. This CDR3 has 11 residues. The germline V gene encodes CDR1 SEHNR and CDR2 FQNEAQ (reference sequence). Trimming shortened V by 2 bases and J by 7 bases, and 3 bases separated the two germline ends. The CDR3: CASSLSNEQFF. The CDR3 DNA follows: TGTGCCAGCAGCTTAAGTAATGAGCAGTTCTTC.

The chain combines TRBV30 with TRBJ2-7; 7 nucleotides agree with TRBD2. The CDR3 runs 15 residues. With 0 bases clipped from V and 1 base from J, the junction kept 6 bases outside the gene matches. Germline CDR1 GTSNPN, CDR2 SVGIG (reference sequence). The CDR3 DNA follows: TGTGCCTGGAGTGTACAGTCGGGGGGATCCTACGAGCAGTACTTC. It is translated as CAWSVQSGGSYEQYF.

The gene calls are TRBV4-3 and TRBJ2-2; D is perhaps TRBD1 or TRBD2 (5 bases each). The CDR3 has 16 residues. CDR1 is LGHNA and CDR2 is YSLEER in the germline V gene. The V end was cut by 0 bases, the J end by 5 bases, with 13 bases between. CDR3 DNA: TGCGCCAGCAGCCAAGAGTTCGGGGCACAGACCGGGGAGCTGTTTTTT. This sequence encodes CASSQEFGAQTGELFF.

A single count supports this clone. The CDR3 protein is CASSEGSTYNEQFF. As DNA, the CDR3 is TGTGCCAGCAGTGAAGGGTCGACCTACAATGAGCAGTTCTTC. V and J are TRBV6-1 and TRBJ2-1; no reliable D call. Trimming pared 1 base from V and 2 bases from J, leaving 6 bases between. The CDR3 totals 14 residues. Germline assignment: CDR1 MNHNS and CDR2 SASEGT.

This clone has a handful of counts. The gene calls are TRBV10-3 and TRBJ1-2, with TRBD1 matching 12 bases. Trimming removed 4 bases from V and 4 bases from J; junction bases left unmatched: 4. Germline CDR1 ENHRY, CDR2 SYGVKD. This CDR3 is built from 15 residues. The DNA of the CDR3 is TGTGCCATCAGTGGGGGACAGGGGGCTAGCTATGGCTACACCTTC. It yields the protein CAISGGQGASYGYTF.

CDR3 amino acids: CASSSSQSGSEAKNIQYF. As DNA, the CDR3 is TGTGCCAGCAGCTCGTCTCAGAGCGGGAGCGAAGCCAAAAACATTCAGTACTTC. The J gene is TRBJ2-4, the V gene TRBV5-4; 8 positions agree with TRBD2. The CDR3 is 18 residues long. The germline CDR1 and CDR2 sequences are SGHNT and YYREEE (reference sequence). V dropped 3 bases and J dropped 0; count of bases not matched to a gene: 11. Full variable domain (rest looked up from reference TRBV5-4 and TRBJ2-4): ETGVTQSPTHLIKTRGQQVTLRCSSQSGHNTVSWYQQALGQGPQFIFQYYREEENGRGNFPPRFSGLQFPNYSSELNVNALELDDSALYLCASSSSQSGSEAKNIQYFGAGTRLSVL.

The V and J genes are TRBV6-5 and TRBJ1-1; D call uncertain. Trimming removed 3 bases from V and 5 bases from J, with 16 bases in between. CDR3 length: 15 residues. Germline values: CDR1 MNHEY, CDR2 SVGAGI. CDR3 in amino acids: CASSYSPARRTEAFF. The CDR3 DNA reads TGTGCCAGCAGTTATTCTCCAGCTCGGAGAACTGAAGCTTTCTTT.

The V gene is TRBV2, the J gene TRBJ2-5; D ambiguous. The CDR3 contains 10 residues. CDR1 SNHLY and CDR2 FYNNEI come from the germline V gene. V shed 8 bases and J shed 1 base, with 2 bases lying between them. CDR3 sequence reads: CASAQETQYF. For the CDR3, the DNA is TGTGCCAGCGCCCAAGAGACCCAGTACTTC.

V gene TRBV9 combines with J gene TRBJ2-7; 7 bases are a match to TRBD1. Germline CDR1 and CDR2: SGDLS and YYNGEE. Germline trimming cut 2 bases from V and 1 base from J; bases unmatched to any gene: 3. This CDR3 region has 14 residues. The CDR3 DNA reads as TGTGCCAGCAGCGTGGGACAGTCGTCCTACGAGCAGTACTTC. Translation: CASSVGQSSYEQYF.

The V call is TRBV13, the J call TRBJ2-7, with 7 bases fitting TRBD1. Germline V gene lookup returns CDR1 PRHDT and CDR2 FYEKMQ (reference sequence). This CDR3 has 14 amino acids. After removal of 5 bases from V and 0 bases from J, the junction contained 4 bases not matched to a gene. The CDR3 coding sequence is TGTGCCAGCAGCCCAAGGGACAGCTCCTACGAGCAGTACTTC. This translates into CASSPRDSSYEQYF.

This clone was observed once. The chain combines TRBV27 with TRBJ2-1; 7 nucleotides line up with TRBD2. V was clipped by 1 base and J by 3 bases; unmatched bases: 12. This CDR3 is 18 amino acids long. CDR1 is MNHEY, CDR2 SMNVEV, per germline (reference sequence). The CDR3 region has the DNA TGTGCCAGCAGTTTATTGGGCTCTAGCGGAGATAGCTACAATGAGCAGTTCTTC. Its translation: CASSLLGSSGDSYNEQFF.

The CDR3 DNA reads as TGTGCCAGCAGTTTCGCTGAGACAGGGGATGGCTACACCTTC. Translation gives CASSFAETGDGYTF. This chain joins TRBV6-6 and TRBJ1-2, with 8 nucleotides matching TRBD1. V lost 4 bases to trimming and J lost 6 bases; unmatched junction nucleotides: 7. In germline, CDR1 is MNHNY, CDR2 SVGAGI (reference sequence). This CDR3 is 14 amino acids long.

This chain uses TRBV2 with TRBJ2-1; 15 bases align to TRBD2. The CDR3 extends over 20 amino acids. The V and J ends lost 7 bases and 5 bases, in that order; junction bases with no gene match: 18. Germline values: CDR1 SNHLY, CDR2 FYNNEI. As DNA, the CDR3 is TGTGCCAGCAACCCCGGGACTAGCGGGAGGAGGAACCTACACAACAATGAGCAGTTCTTC. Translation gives CASNPGTSGRRNLHNNEQFF.